Following are 13 T cell receptor beta chains from one sample sequenced in a study of beta chain features in type 1 diabetes listed by TCRdb under 2018. The library was built by means of the immunoSEQ multiplex PCR assay. The entire amount of isolated RNA was reverse transcribed using the High Capacity cDNA Reverse Transcription Kit, so the sequenced TCRB transcripts were expressed ones. TCRdb re-hosts the immuneACCESS table, in-frame sequences only. Its copies lack some clones; in the studies checked, an unresolved V gene accounts for under half of them, and the cause for the rest is not known. The sample records about 620,000 clones, roughly 16% of which are singletons. The ten largest clones represent under 0.095% of the sample. Material: naive CD4+ T cells from blood. Per the publication, the cell subset or site label means: true naive CD4+ T cells. The receptors come from a man in his late teens or twenties in good health.

This clone was detected only a few times. The V call is TRBV11-1, the J call TRBJ2-1; D not resolved. CDR3 length: 18 residues. Germline V gives CDR1 SGHAT, CDR2 FQDESV (reference sequence). Deletions cut 2 bases from V and 0 bases from J, with 17 bases between. The CDR3 protein is CASSLLSSHLRSYNEQFF. CDR3 in DNA: TGTGCCAGCAGCTTACTATCATCCCACTTACGCTCCTACAATGAGCAGTTCTTC.

This chain joins TRBV29-1 and TRBJ2-5; D assignment may be TRBD1 or TRBD2 (6 bases each). V dropped 4 bases and J dropped 5 bases, with 26 bases sitting between them. Germline V CDR1 and CDR2: SQVTM, ANQGSEA. This CDR3 has 17 amino acids. CDR3 region: CSVGPLGGRGAGETQYF. Here the CDR3 DNA reads TGCAGCGTTGGCCCCCTGGGGGGCAGGGGCGCTGGGGAGACCCAGTACTTC.

V and J are TRBV9 and TRBJ2-5; no firm D call. The CDR3 covers 15 residues. Germline CDR1 reads SGDLS; CDR2 reads YYNGEE. V dropped 0 bases and J dropped 2 bases, with 11 bases sitting between them. The CDR3 DNA reads TGTGCCAGCAGCGTAGCTATGGGGTTGCAAGAGACCCAGTACTTC. Its translation is CASSVAMGLQETQYF. Complete variable domain (other parts from reference TRBV9 and TRBJ2-5): DSGVTQTPKHLITATGQRVTLRCSPRSGDLSVYWYQQSLDQGLQFLIQYYNGEERAKGNILERFSAQQFPDLHSELNLSSLELGDSALYFCASSVAMGLQETQYFGPGTRLLVL.

The sample holds a few counts of this clone. The chain carries TRBV6-5 and TRBJ1-2, with D hard to call. Trimming stripped 6 bases from V and 6 bases from J, with 8 bases between. The CDR3 sequence is 11 residues long. Germline CDR1 and CDR2: MNHEY and SVGAGI. The DNA of the CDR3 is TGTGCCAGCAGAATGAGCCATGGCTACACCTTC. This encodes CASRMSHGYTF.

A few counts support this clone. This rearrangement joins TRBV28 to TRBJ1-4; D is ambiguous. The CDR3 is made up of 13 amino acids. Germline V gene data show CDR1 as MDHEN and CDR2 as SYDVKM. The ends were cut back, 8 bases at V and 0 bases at J, with 7 bases in the middle. CDR3: CASLPATNEKLFF. The CDR3 nucleotides are TGTGCCAGCCTGCCTGCAACTAATGAAAAACTGTTTTTT.

This chain uses TRBV18 with TRBJ1-3; D is perhaps TRBD1 (5 bases). The germline CDR1 and CDR2 sequences are KGHSH and LQKENI. Deletions cut 3 bases from V and 4 bases from J, with 16 bases between. The CDR3 is 16 amino acids. CDR3 region: CASSPFDQGLGNTIYF. The CDR3 DNA is TGTGCCAGCTCACCCTTCGACCAGGGTCTCGGAAACACCATATATTTT.

This rearrangement joins TRBV27 to TRBJ2-5, with TRBD1 matching 8 bases. Germline V gene lookup returns CDR1 MNHEY and CDR2 SMNVEV (reference sequence). With 2 bases clipped from V and 1 base from J, the junction kept 3 bases outside the gene matches. This CDR3 region has 15 residues. CDR3 sequence reads: CASSLRDRIQETQYF. The CDR3 nucleotides are TGTGCCAGCAGTTTAAGGGACAGGATCCAAGAGACCCAGTACTTC.

This clone has more than one count but fewer than ten. The gene calls are TRBV7-3 and TRBJ2-7; the D gene is possibly TRBD2 (7 bases). Germline-derived CDR1 and CDR2 are SGHTA and FQGTGA. This CDR3 has 16 residues. V was shortened by 10 bases and J by 1 base, with 23 bases between the two germline ends. The CDR3 reads CATIPTGGWKSYEQYF. CDR3 coding DNA: TGTGCCACCATCCCCACGGGGGGCTGGAAATCCTACGAGCAGTACTTC.

This clone has just a few counts. The chain couples TRBV15 to TRBJ2-7; 9 nucleotides agree with TRBD1. CDR1 is LNHNV and CDR2 is YYDKDF in the germline V gene (reference sequence). This CDR3 is 14 amino acids long. After removal of 3 bases from V and 7 bases from J, the junction contained 7 bases not matched to a gene. This CDR3 is CATSRDRGLWEQYF. The CDR3 DNA is TGTGCCACCAGCAGGGACAGGGGATTATGGGAGCAGTACTTC.

V is TRBV28 and J is TRBJ2-7; 9 nucleotides align to TRBD1. Germline loops: CDR1 MDHEN, CDR2 SYDVKM. The CDR3 consists of 16 residues. The J segment lost 5 bases and the V segment lost 7 bases, leaving 15 bases of the junction unmatched. DNA of the CDR3: TGTGCCAGCATCCCTCCAAGCCCACAGGGGGCCCACGAGCAGTACTTC. It specifies CASIPPSPQGAHEQYF.

The chain uses TRBV5-6 and TRBJ2-3, with D possibly matching TRBD2 (5 bases). The CDR3 sequence is 15 residues long. Germline lookup yields CDR1 SGHDT and CDR2 YYEEEE. V was clipped by 4 bases and J by 6 bases, with 18 bases between them. The CDR3 is CASSPAVRGWDTQYF. DNA of the CDR3: TGTGCCAGCAGCCCCGCGGTGAGAGGGTGGGATACGCAGTATTTT.

The rearrangement links TRBV4-3 to TRBJ1-2; D not certain. The germline CDR1 and CDR2 sequences are LGHNA and YSLEER. CDR3 size: 13 residues. Between the trimmed V and J ends, which lost 4 bases and 7 bases, there was a span of 13 bases. CDR3 loop: CASSPRPASGYTF. CDR3 bases: TGCGCCAGCAGCCCCCGCCCGGCAAGTGGCTACACCTTC.

Comments on this clone: Other DNA variants within this sample encode the same CDR3. The chain uses TRBV14 and TRBJ1-1, with D possibly being TRBD1 (5 bases). CDR1 is SGHDN, CDR2 FVKESK, per germline. The CDR3 is 13 residues long. Trimming took 4 bases from V and 2 from J, leaving 8 bases between them. The CDR3 nucleotides are TGTGCCAGCAGCCTTGACAGAAACACTGAAGCTTTCTTT. Protein sequence: CASSLDRNTEAFF.